This TCR beta chain comes out of a study of OX40 agonist ivuxolimab in advanced cancers. Notes on the research overall: Ivuxolimab was an agonistic, fully human IgG2 monoclonal antibody directed against OX40 (CD134), a costimulatory receptor. Three dose-escalation patients achieved partial responses, one with hepatocellular carcinoma and two with cutaneous melanoma. Prior anti-PD-1, anti-PD-L1 or anti-CTLA-4 therapy was permitted, and approximately 42% of dose-escalation patients had received checkpoint inhibitors. The paper describes the monotherapy dose-escalation part (N of about 55 patients) of the phase I trial of ivuxolimab. Intravenous ivuxolimab was administered to patients every 2 weeks at six dose levels: 0.01, 0.1, 0.3, 1.5, 3 and 10 mg/kg. Peripheral TCRbeta sequencing aimed to test whether ivuxolimab altered TCR sequence diversity and caused clonal T-cell expansion. Among the roughly 50 dose-escalation patients, some 19 had hepatocellular carcinoma, around 15 melanoma, 9 renal cell carcinoma and 9 head and neck cancer. A male proportion of around 80% and a mean age of 60 years, ranging from roughly 23 to 79, were recorded for the dose-escalation cohort.

What the work shows at the level of the full study, not this receptor alone: On average, CD8+ T cells showed more expanded clones than CD4+ T cells after ivuxolimab. At doses of 0.1 to 3.0 mg/kg, clonal expansion of both CD4+ and CD8+ T cells in blood was seen between baseline and week 6. The antigen specificity of the clonally expanded peripheral T cells was not determined. In the 0.1-3.0 mg/kg groups, partial responders had among the lowest normalized peripheral clonal expansion, particularly in CD8+ T cells. Low levels of normalized T-cell clonal expansion were also seen in some nonresponding patients.

The germline V gene sets CDR1 to SNHLY and CDR2 to FYNNEI. From the cysteine through the phenylalanine, the CDR3 covers 11 amino acids. Only the CDR3 portion is preserved as DNA: 33 bases, with reading frame beginning at the first base. Trimming takes 8 bases from V and 8 bases from J, and the germline ends sit 9 bases apart. For sequencing of the TCRbeta CDR3 region, genomic DNA was extracted from the sorted cells. TCRbeta CDR3 regions were sequenced using the immunoSEQ Assay. The table comes from immuneACCESS by way of TCRdb, which keeps in-frame sequences with V and J called. Part of the clones is missing from these tables; in studies checked, under half for an unresolved V gene and the rest for unknown reasons. The sample table records about 66,000 clones; approximately 90% of these occur just once. The ten largest clones add up to approximately 15% of the sample. Details on this clone: Its binding antigen is unknown. No base-level quality is on record; no much larger clone is a single base apart.

Patients with autoimmune disease history or receiving systemic immunosuppression were excluded from the trial. Peripheral blood for TCR sequencing was collected from all dose cohorts at baseline, on cycle 4 day 1, and on cycle 7 day 1. Samples came from an open-label, multicenter, first-in-human phase I dose-escalation trial of ivuxolimab. Adults with locally advanced or metastatic head and neck squamous cell, hepatocellular, melanoma or renal cell carcinoma were enrolled in the trial. Before TCR sequencing, CD4+ and CD8+ T cells were separately sorted from peripheral blood. The sequence came from an adult with an advanced solid tumor such as melanoma, head and neck, liver or kidney cancer. Recombination connected TRBV2 to TRBJ1-4; a confident D gene designation cannot be given. The sequenced sample was CD4+ or CD8+ T cells sorted from blood, obtained in a trial of the OX40 agonist ivuxolimab. The CDR3 corresponds to CASWFSEKLFF. The base sequence is TGTGCCAGCTGGTTTTCGGAAAAACTGTTTTTT.